The rows below give T cell receptor beta chains drawn from one sample of a study of CD8+ T cells in alopecia areata. Only in-frame clones appear in the TCRdb table, and some are missing; sequencing was by immunoSEQ multiplex PCR. The table has approximately 220,000 clones, around two fifths seen once. The material sequenced was CD4+ T cells sorted from blood, taken at roughly week 30, from a patient treated with tofacitinib. The receptors originated from a human donor with alopecia areata. Each CDR3 is given with its conserved first and last residue. D genes are given only for firm matches. The size field is filled for only some rows; it gives once, few, many or a size class.

length: 15
J: TRBJ1-1
D: TRBD1
size: few
V: TRBV4-1
CDR3: CASSQLGGSNTEAFF
DNA: TGCGCCAGCAGCCAGTTAGGGGGCTCGAACACTGAAGCTTTCTTT

length: 15
J: TRBJ2-3
D: NA
size: NA
V: TRBV2
CDR3: CASSDVGGSTDTQYF
DNA: TGTGCCAGCAGTGACGTTGGAGGGAGCACAGATACGCAGTATTTT

length: 14
J: TRBJ1-5
D: NA
size: NA
V: TRBV19
CDR3: CASRPPGIGQPQHF
DNA: TGTGCCAGTAGACCGCCGGGGATCGGTCAGCCCCAGCATTTT

length: 13
J: TRBJ2-3
D: NA
size: NA
V: TRBV5-1
CDR3: CASSLSSTDTQYF
DNA: TGCGCCAGCAGCTTGAGTAGCACAGATACGCAGTATTTT

length: 10
J: TRBJ1-1
D: NA
size: few
V: TRBV6-1
CDR3: CASSKVEAFF
DNA: TGTGCCAGCAGCAAAGTTGAAGCTTTCTTT

length: 17
J: TRBJ2-5
D: TRBD2
size: NA
V: TRBV2
CDR3: CASSGWRPGGAQETQYF
DNA: TGTGCCAGCAGTGGATGGCGTCCGGGAGGCGCACAAGAGACCCAGTACTTC

length: 17
J: TRBJ2-7
D: NA
size: NA
V: TRBV5-1
CDR3: CASSFTLVPGPNYEQYF
DNA: TGCGCCAGCAGCTTCACCCTAGTCCCGGGCCCAAACTACGAGCAGTACTTC

length: 12
J: TRBJ2-7
D: NA
size: NA
V: TRBV7-9
CDR3: CASSLLGYEQYF
DNA: TGTGCCAGCAGCTTACTTGGTTACGAGCAGTACTTC

length: 14
J: TRBJ1-1
D: NA
size: NA
V: TRBV18
CDR3: CASSPVPENTEAFF
DNA: TGTGCCAGCTCACCAGTACCGGAGAACACTGAAGCTTTCTTT

length: 17
J: TRBJ1-3
D: NA
size: many
V: TRBV23-1
CDR3: CASSQFPDGFSGNTIYF
DNA: TGCGCCAGCAGTCAATTCCCGGATGGCTTCTCTGGAAACACCATATATTTT

length: 12
J: TRBJ2-3
D: NA
size: NA
V: TRBV29-1
CDR3: CSVGRSTDTQYF
DNA: TGCAGCGTTGGTAGGAGCACAGATACGCAGTATTTT

length: 15
J: TRBJ1-2
D: TRBD1
size: few
V: TRBV7-9
CDR3: CASSSRRDREAGYTF
DNA: TGTGCCAGCAGCTCGCGCCGGGACAGGGAGGCTGGCTACACCTTC

length: 16
J: TRBJ1-5
D: NA
size: few
V: TRBV2
CDR3: CASSQQGRYSNQPQHF
DNA: TGTGCCAGCAGTCAACAGGGTCGATATAGCAATCAGCCCCAGCATTTT

length: 14
J: TRBJ2-5
D: NA
size: few
V: TRBV30
CDR3: CAWRQAGIGETQYF
DNA: TGTGCCTGGAGGCAAGCCGGGATAGGGGAGACCCAGTACTTC

length: 15
J: TRBJ2-1
D: TRBD2
size: many
V: TRBV9
CDR3: CASSLAGNSYNEQFF
DNA: TGTGCCAGCAGCTTAGCGGGAAACTCCTACAATGAGCAGTTCTTC

length: 14
J: TRBJ2-2
D: NA
size: NA
V: TRBV27
CDR3: CASSANKNTGELFF
DNA: TGTGCCAGCAGTGCAAACAAGAACACCGGGGAGCTGTTTTTT

length: 13
J: TRBJ2-2
D: NA
size: NA
V: TRBV30
CDR3: CAWSTQGNGELFF
DNA: TGTGCCTGGAGTACCCAGGGAAACGGCGAGCTGTTTTTT

length: 16
J: TRBJ2-1
D: TRBD2
size: many
V: TRBV4-2
CDR3: CASSQDWLAGVYEQFF
DNA: TGTGCCAGCAGCCAAGATTGGCTAGCGGGAGTCTATGAGCAGTTCTTC

length: 15
J: TRBJ1-1
D: TRBD1
size: few
V: TRBV9
CDR3: CASSVEGQGTTEAFF
DNA: TGTGCCAGCAGCGTAGAGGGACAGGGGACCACTGAAGCTTTCTTT

length: 17
J: TRBJ2-1
D: TRBD2
size: few
V: TRBV25-1
CDR3: CASSEFVGREKNNEQFF
DNA: TGTGCCAGCAGTGAATTCGTAGGGCGGGAGAAGAACAATGAGCAGTTCTTC

length: 12
J: TRBJ1-1
D: NA
size: NA
V: TRBV2
CDR3: CASSVLSWGAFF
DNA: TGTGCCAGCAGTGTATTGTCCTGGGGGGCTTTCTTT

length: 15
J: TRBJ2-7
D: NA
size: NA
V: TRBV6-5
CDR3: CASSYSSQGGFEQYF
DNA: TGTGCCAGCAGTTACTCTAGTCAGGGAGGCTTCGAGCAGTACTTC

length: 14
J: TRBJ2-5
D: NA
size: NA
V: TRBV14
CDR3: CASSPQGPRETQYF
DNA: TGTGCCAGCAGCCCCCAAGGGCCACGAGAGACCCAGTACTTC

length: 15
J: TRBJ2-7
D: TRBD2
size: few
V: TRBV18
CDR3: CASSPLDSGKAEQYF
DNA: TGTGCCAGCTCACCACTTGATAGCGGGAAGGCCGAGCAGTACTTC

length: 16
J: TRBJ2-7
D: TRBD1
size: NA
V: TRBV5-8
CDR3: CASSSVTETGRYEQYF
DNA: TGTGCCAGCAGCTCCGTGACTGAGACAGGGCGGTACGAGCAGTACTTC

length: 12
J: TRBJ2-7
D: TRBD2
size: few
V: TRBV19
CDR3: CASSWGGDEQYF
DNA: TGTGCCAGTTCATGGGGAGGGGACGAGCAGTACTTC

length: 15
J: TRBJ1-5
D: NA
size: NA
V: TRBV5-1
CDR3: CASSLSGNSGQPQHF
DNA: TGCGCCAGCAGCTTATCGGGAAACTCGGGACAGCCCCAGCATTTT

length: 13
J: TRBJ2-1
D: NA
size: NA
V: TRBV25-1
CDR3: CASRSSSYNEQFF
DNA: TGTGCCAGCAGGAGTTCCTCCTACAATGAGCAGTTCTTC

length: 11
J: TRBJ1-2
D: NA
size: NA
V: TRBV7-9
CDR3: CASSYGGGYTF
DNA: TGTGCCAGCAGCTACGGAGGTGGCTACACCTTC

length: 16
J: TRBJ2-1
D: TRBD2
size: few
V: TRBV6-6
CDR3: CASSYFSGSSYNEQFF
DNA: TGTGCCAGCAGTTACTTTAGCGGGAGTTCCTACAATGAGCAGTTCTTC

length: 14
J: TRBJ1-1
D: TRBD1
size: many
V: TRBV2
CDR3: CASSLTGSGTEAFF
DNA: TGTGCCAGCAGCTTGACAGGGTCGGGCACTGAAGCTTTCTTT

length: 14
J: TRBJ2-1
D: TRBD2
size: NA
V: TRBV19
CDR3: CASSMGLAEIEQFF
DNA: TGTGCCAGTAGTATGGGACTAGCGGAGATCGAGCAGTTCTTC

length: 12
J: TRBJ1-5
D: NA
size: few
V: TRBV7-9
CDR3: CASSSPNQPQHF
DNA: TGTGCCAGCAGCTCCCCCAATCAGCCCCAGCATTTT

length: 13
J: TRBJ2-1
D: TRBD1
size: many
V: TRBV6-1
CDR3: CASRVTGVNEQFF
DNA: TGTGCCAGCAGAGTGACAGGGGTCAATGAGCAGTTCTTC

length: 14
J: TRBJ2-1
D: NA
size: few
V: TRBV5-1
CDR3: CASSLAQGKNEQFF
DNA: TGCGCCAGCAGCTTGGCCCAGGGCAAGAATGAGCAGTTCTTC

length: 15
J: TRBJ1-1
D: TRBD1
size: few
V: TRBV29-1
CDR3: CSVVGQGWRPTEAFF
DNA: TGCAGCGTGGTAGGACAGGGCTGGCGACCCACTGAAGCTTTCTTT

length: 16
J: TRBJ1-1
D: TRBD1
size: NA
V: TRBV25-1
CDR3: CASSEFRQGGFTEAFF
DNA: TGTGCCAGCAGTGAATTTAGACAGGGAGGGTTCACTGAAGCTTTCTTT

length: 11
J: TRBJ1-3
D: NA
size: NA
V: TRBV30
CDR3: CAWRTGNTIYF
DNA: TGTGCCTGGAGGACTGGAAACACCATATATTTT

length: 16
J: TRBJ2-2
D: NA
size: few
V: TRBV7-3
CDR3: CASSPSIRTNTGELFF
DNA: TGTGCCAGCAGCCCCTCGATCAGGACTAATACCGGGGAGCTGTTTTTT

length: 16
J: TRBJ1-1
D: TRBD1
size: few
V: TRBV5-6
CDR3: CASSPQRTGRDTEAFF
DNA: TGTGCCAGCAGCCCACAACGGACAGGGAGGGACACTGAAGCTTTCTTT